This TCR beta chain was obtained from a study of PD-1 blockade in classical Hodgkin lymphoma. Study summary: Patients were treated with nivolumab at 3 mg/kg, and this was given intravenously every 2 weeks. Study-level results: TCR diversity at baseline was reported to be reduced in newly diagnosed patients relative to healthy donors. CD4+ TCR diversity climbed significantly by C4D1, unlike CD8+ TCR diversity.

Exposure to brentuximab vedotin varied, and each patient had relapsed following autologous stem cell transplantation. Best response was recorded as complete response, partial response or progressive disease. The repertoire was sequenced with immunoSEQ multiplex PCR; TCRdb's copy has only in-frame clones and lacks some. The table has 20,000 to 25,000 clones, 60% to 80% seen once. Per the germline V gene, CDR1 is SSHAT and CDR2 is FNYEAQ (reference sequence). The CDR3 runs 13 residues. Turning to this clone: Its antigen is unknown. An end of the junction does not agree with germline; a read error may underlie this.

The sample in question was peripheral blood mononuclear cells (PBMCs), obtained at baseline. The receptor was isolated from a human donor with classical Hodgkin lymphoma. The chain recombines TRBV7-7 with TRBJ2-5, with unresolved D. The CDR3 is CASSLAQVETQYF. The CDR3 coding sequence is TGTGCTAGCAGCTTAGCCCAGGTGGAGACCCAGTACTTC.